Shown below are 17 T cell receptor beta chains from a single sample sequenced in a study of control samples from healthy donors and cancer patients. Assay used: immunoSEQ multiplex PCR; TCRdb lists only in-frame clones, some missing. The sample has under 150,000 clones; around 88% are singletons. The sequenced sample was blood. These TCRs come from a man aged 40-49 years in good health.

The gene calls are TRBV7-9 and TRBJ2-2; no definite D call. This CDR3 spans 14 amino acids. Trimming shortened V by 0 bases and J by 5 bases, and 7 bases separated the two germline ends. Germline CDR1 reads SEHNR; CDR2 reads FQNEAQ (reference sequence). The CDR3 reads CASSLALETGELFF. The CDR3 nucleotides read TGTGCCAGCAGCTTAGCGCTGGAGACCGGGGAGCTGTTTTTT.

This chain connects TRBV4-3 to TRBJ1-6, with a tentative D call TRBD1 (5 bases). V was pared by 0 bases and J by 0 bases, with 9 bases between. The CDR3 loop spans 17 amino acids. CDR1 is LGHNA and CDR2 is YSLEER in the germline V gene. This chain's CDR3 is CASSQDRQSSYNSPLHF. CDR3 in DNA: TGCGCCAGCAGCCAAGATAGACAGAGCTCCTATAATTCACCCCTCCACTTT.

The chain links TRBV2 to TRBJ2-6; D is ambiguous. Germline loops: CDR1 SNHLY, CDR2 FYNNEI. Trimming removed 6 bases from V and 0 bases from J, with 6 bases in between. The CDR3 totals 14 residues. The CDR3 reads CASRGVSGANVLTF. CDR3 bases: TGTGCCAGCAGAGGAGTCTCTGGGGCCAACGTCCTGACTTTC.

This clone occurred many times. The chain joins TRBV25-1 to TRBJ2-2, with a weak D call TRBD1 (6 bases). This CDR3 contains 15 residues. V dropped 8 bases and J dropped 2 bases, with 15 bases sitting between them. The germline gives CDR1 MGHDK, CDR2 SYGVNS. The CDR3 sequence: CASQWSGHNTGELFF. Written as DNA, the CDR3 is TGTGCCAGCCAGTGGTCGGGACACAACACCGGGGAGCTGTTTTTT.

This clone was picked up one time. This chain links TRBV13 with TRBJ1-2; tentatively, D is TRBD1 (6 bases). Trimming took off 5 bases at V and 8 bases at J, with 21 bases between the two ends. This CDR3 has 15 residues. Looked up from germline, CDR1 is PRHDT and CDR2 is FYEKMQ (reference sequence). The CDR3 sequence: CASSKTGTTLGGYTF. Written as DNA, the CDR3 is TGTGCCAGCAGCAAAACCGGGACAACCCTTGGAGGCTACACCTTC.

This chain uses TRBV6-1 with TRBJ1-1; D might be TRBD1 (6 bases). The CDR3 is 15 amino acids. V was cut by 2 bases and J by 4 bases, with 14 bases left in between. Looked up from germline, CDR1 is MNHNS and CDR2 is SASEGT. The CDR3 loop is CASSERQGISTEAFF. DNA of the CDR3: TGTGCCAGCAGTGAACGGCAGGGGATTTCCACTGAAGCTTTCTTT.

The chain has TRBV6-1 and TRBJ1-2; TRBD1 matches 9 bases. Germline V CDR1 and CDR2: MNHNS, SASEGT. The V segment lost 2 bases and the J segment 6 bases; nucleotides outside the gene matches: 10. This CDR3 has 16 amino acids. CDR3 sequence reads: CASSERGRDRVDGYTF. The CDR3 region has the DNA TGTGCCAGCAGTGAACGAGGCAGGGACAGGGTAGATGGCTACACCTTC.

A single count supports this clone. The CDR3 protein is CASSIGGNGDTQYF. The CDR3 nucleotides are TGTGCCAGTAGTATAGGAGGCAACGGAGATACGCAGTATTTT. V usage is TRBV19 and J usage is TRBJ2-3; D gene unclear. This CDR3 spans 14 amino acids. Germline CDR1 LNHDA, CDR2 SQIVND (reference sequence). V lost 1 base and J 5 bases, leaving 10 bases between the germline ends.

The sample holds one count of this clone. The rearrangement links TRBV15 to TRBJ1-4, with D unclear. Germline V lookup: CDR1 LNHNV, CDR2 YYDKDF (reference sequence). V gave up 0 bases and J gave up 4 bases, with 12 bases separating them. The CDR3 is made up of 16 amino acids. CDR3 residues: CATSRDPGAVNEKLFF. DNA of the CDR3: TGTGCCACCAGCAGAGATCCGGGCGCGGTTAATGAAAAACTGTTTTTT.

This clone turned up a few times. This rearrangement joins TRBV19 to TRBJ2-2, with D tentatively TRBD2 (6 bases). From germline, CDR1 is LNHDA and CDR2 SQIVND (reference sequence). V was pared by 9 bases and J by 5 bases, with 31 bases between. The CDR3 is 19 amino acids. This CDR3 reads CASRLGALGANGRTGELFF. The CDR3 coding sequence is TGTGCCAGCCGTCTTGGCGCCCTAGGGGCCAACGGGAGAACCGGGGAGCTGTTTTTT.

The chain recombines TRBV5-8 with TRBJ1-5; possibly TRBD1 for D (6 bases). The CDR3 runs to 16 residues. Germline CDR1 is SGHTS and CDR2 is YDEGEE. The V gene lost 2 bases and the J gene lost 1 base, with 13 bases spanning the gap. As DNA, the CDR3 is TGTGCCAGCAGCTTACGCAGGGGAGGCAGCAATCAGCCCCAGCATTTT. This encodes CASSLRRGGSNQPQHF.

Remarks on this clone: Other nucleotide sequences in the sample specify the same CDR3. The chain couples TRBV7-9 to TRBJ2-7; D call uncertain. Germline V lookup: CDR1 SEHNR, CDR2 FQNEAQ (reference sequence). With 5 bases removed from V and 4 bases from J, the gap between germline ends came to 9 bases. This CDR3 contains 12 residues. The CDR3 DNA reads TGTGCCAGCAGCCCGGATAGATACGAGCAGTACTTC. Translation gives CASSPDRYEQYF.

The CDR3 protein is CASSIIDSLEAFF. The CDR3 nucleotides are TGTGCCAGTAGTATAATCGACAGCCTTGAAGCTTTCTTT. V gene TRBV19 combines with J gene TRBJ1-1, with a weak D call TRBD1 (5 bases). This CDR3 spans 13 amino acids. Germline CDR1 and CDR2: LNHDA and SQIVND (reference sequence). The ends were cut back, 2 bases at V and 7 bases at J, with 11 bases in the middle.

This chain connects TRBV29-1 to TRBJ1-1, with D maybe TRBD1 (5 bases). Per the germline V gene, CDR1 is SQVTM and CDR2 is ANQGSEA. The V gene lost 6 bases and the J gene lost 3 bases, with 14 bases spanning the gap. The CDR3 is made up of 13 amino acids. The CDR3 region has the DNA TGCAGCGTCGCAATAGACAGTTACACTGAAGCTTTCTTT. Protein product: CSVAIDSYTEAFF.

Note on this clone: A read error may account for a junction end that differs from germline. The identical CDR3 is also encoded by other nucleotide sequences in the sample. The chain combines TRBV30 with TRBJ1-5, with 8 bases matching TRBD1. The CDR3 has 13 residues. Germline V gives CDR1 GTSNPN, CDR2 SVGIG (reference sequence). In DNA, the CDR3 is TGTGCCTGGAGTGCAGGGGGCAACCAGCCCCAGCATTTT. This gives the protein CAWSAGGNQPQHF. Looking up the rest from reference TRBV30 and TRBJ1-5 gives the full variable domain: SQTIHQWPATLVQPVGSPLSLECTVEGTSNPNLYWYRQAAGRGLQLLFYSVGIGQISSEVPQNLSASRPQDRQFILSSKKLLLSDSGFYLCAWSAGGNQPQHFGDGTRLSIL.

CDR3 amino acids: CASTSQWGGTDTQYF. The CDR3 DNA follows: TGTGCCAGCACCTCTCAATGGGGGGGCACAGATACGCAGTATTTT. The chain recombines TRBV5-5 with TRBJ2-3, with a possible D match to TRBD2 (6 bases). Germline CDR1 SGHKS, CDR2 YYEKEE (reference sequence). Deletions cut 6 bases from V and 1 base from J, with 15 bases between. This CDR3 contains 15 residues.

The V call is TRBV6-6, the J call TRBJ1-4; weak D call: TRBD1 (5 bases). Trimming took off 6 bases at V and 3 bases at J, with 17 bases between the two ends. This CDR3 has 16 amino acids. Germline CDR1 is MNHNY and CDR2 is SVGAGI (reference sequence). The CDR3 sequence: CASSLPGHRSNEKLFF. The CDR3 nucleotides are TGTGCCAGCAGCTTACCCGGACACCGATCTAATGAAAAACTGTTTTTT.